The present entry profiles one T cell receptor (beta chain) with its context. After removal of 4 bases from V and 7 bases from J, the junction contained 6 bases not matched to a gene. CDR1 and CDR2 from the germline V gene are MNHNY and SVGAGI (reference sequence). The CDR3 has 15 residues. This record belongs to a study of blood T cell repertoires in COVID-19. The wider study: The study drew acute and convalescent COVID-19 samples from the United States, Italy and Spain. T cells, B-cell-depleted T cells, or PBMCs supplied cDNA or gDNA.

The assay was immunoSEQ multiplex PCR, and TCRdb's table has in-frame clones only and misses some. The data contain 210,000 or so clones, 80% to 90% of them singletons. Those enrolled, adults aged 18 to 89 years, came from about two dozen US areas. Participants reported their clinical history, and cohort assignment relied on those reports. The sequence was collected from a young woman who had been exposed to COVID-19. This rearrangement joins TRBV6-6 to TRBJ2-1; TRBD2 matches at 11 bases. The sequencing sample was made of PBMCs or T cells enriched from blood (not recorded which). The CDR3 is CASSLAGGPVNEQFF. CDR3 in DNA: TGTGCCAGCAGTTTAGCGGGAGGGCCGGTGAATGAGCAGTTCTTC.